What follows are 14 T cell receptor beta chains derived from one specimen sequenced in a study of cytomegalovirus exposure and HLA in healthy donors. PCR primers comprised 60 Vbeta and 13 Jbeta primers. The repertoire was sequenced with immunoSEQ multiplex PCR; TCRdb's copy has only in-frame clones and lacks some. The repertoire holds more than 45,000 clones, with 70% to 85% as singletons. Sequencing was performed on PBMCs. These receptors were obtained from a man younger than 45 in good health and CMV-seronegative.

V and J are TRBV5-1 and TRBJ2-7, with 7 bases aligning to TRBD1. CDR3 length: 15 amino acids. CDR1 and CDR2 from the germline V gene are SGHRS and YFSETQ. The V gene end was trimmed by 0 bases and the J gene end by 4 bases; junction bases not matched to a gene: 7. CDR3 in DNA: TGCGCCAGCAGCTTGGCCGGGACAGCTGATTACGAGCAGTACTTC. Its translation is CASSLAGTADYEQYF. The full variable domain, completed using reference TRBV5-1 and TRBJ2-7, is KAGVTQTPRYLIKTRGQQVTLSCSPISGHRSVSWYQQTPGQGLQFLFEYFSETQRNKGNFPGRFSGRQFSNSRSEMNVSTLELGDSALYLCASSLAGTADYEQYFGPGTRLTVT.

The genes are TRBV6-5 and TRBJ2-3; a possible D gene is TRBD1 (5 bases). Germline assignment: CDR1 MNHEY and CDR2 SVGAGI. V gave up 0 bases and J gave up 10 bases, with 14 bases separating them. CDR3 length: 14 amino acids. The CDR3 loop reads CASSYSLPGPPQYF. As DNA, the CDR3 is TGTGCCAGCAGTTACTCCCTACCAGGGCCTCCGCAGTATTTT.

The chain is built from TRBV7-2 and TRBJ1-1, with TRBD1 matching 7 bases. Germline loops: CDR1 SGHTA, CDR2 FQGNSA. This CDR3 comprises 15 residues. V lost 1 base to trimming and J lost 7 bases; unmatched junction nucleotides: 9. CDR3 nucleotides: TGTGCCAGCAGCTTAGGCTACAGGGGAGGCGATGAAGCTTTCTTT. This sequence encodes CASSLGYRGGDEAFF. Full variable domain (rest looked up from reference TRBV7-2 and TRBJ1-1): GAGVSQSPSNKVTEKGKDVELRCDPISGHTALYWYRQSLGQGLEFLIYFQGNSAPDKSGLPSDRFSAERTGGSVSTLTIQRTQQEDSAVYLCASSLGYRGGDEAFFGQGTRLTVV.

CDR3 DNA: TGCGCCAGCAGAACTCAGGGGGCGATGAACACTGAAGCTTTCTTT. The encoded protein is CASRTQGAMNTEAFF. The chain carries TRBV5-1 and TRBJ1-1; 8 bases line up with TRBD1. V was pared by 5 bases and J by 0 bases, with 6 bases of the junction left unmatched. Germline CDR1 and CDR2: SGHRS and YFSETQ. This CDR3 has 15 amino acids.

This sequence joins TRBV6-5 and TRBJ2-7, with TRBD1 matching over 9 bases. Germline V CDR1 and CDR2: MNHEY, SVGAGI. The CDR3 has 16 residues. Unmatched junction bases numbered 9, after V lost 0 bases and J lost 6 bases. The CDR3 loop is CASSYSGTGNLAEQYF. DNA for the CDR3: TGTGCCAGCAGTTACTCAGGGACAGGGAACCTTGCCGAGCAGTACTTC.

This chain links TRBV19 with TRBJ2-3, with no clear D. Germline CDR1 is LNHDA and CDR2 is SQIVND (reference sequence). This CDR3 has 15 amino acids. Trimming cost V 1 base and J 1 base, with 9 bases left between them. The CDR3 loop is CASSIGQIGTDTQYF. CDR3 sequence (DNA): TGTGCCAGTAGTATAGGGCAAATCGGCACAGATACGCAGTATTTT. Variable domain in full (rest from reference TRBV19 and TRBJ2-3): DGGITQSPKYLFRKEGQNVTLSCEQNLNHDAMYWYRQDPGQGLRLIYYSQIVNDFQKGDIAEGYSVSREKKESFPLTVTSAQKNPTAFYLCASSIGQIGTDTQYFGPGTRLTVL.

CDR3 loop: CASSPDRLNTGELFF. CDR3 bases: TGTGCCAGCTCACCTGACAGATTGAACACCGGGGAGCTGTTTTTT. This sequence joins TRBV18 and TRBJ2-2, with D possibly matching TRBD1 (5 bases). Trimming left V 3 bases short and J 1 base short, with 9 bases between. Germline CDR1 KGHSH, CDR2 LQKENI. The length of the CDR3 is 15 residues.

This sequence joins TRBV4-2 and TRBJ2-2, with D tentatively TRBD2 (5 bases). Germline assignment: CDR1 LGHNA and CDR2 YNFKEQ. The CDR3 has 18 amino acids. Trimming left V 4 bases short and J 2 bases short, with 20 bases between. The CDR3 bases are TGTGCCAGCAGCCTCAATCCTCGGGGAGTGGTAAACACCGGGGAGCTGTTTTTT. Its protein is CASSLNPRGVVNTGELFF.

This chain links TRBV9 with TRBJ1-2, with TRBD1 identical over 7 bases. Looked up from germline, CDR1 is SGDLS and CDR2 is YYNGEE. V trimming: 5 bases; J trimming: 2 bases; junction bases outside the gene matches: 6. The CDR3 totals 14 residues. The DNA for the CDR3 is TGTGCCAGCAGATCTGACAGGGACAACTATGGCTACACCTTC. It codes for CASRSDRDNYGYTF.

The chain carries TRBV23-1 and TRBJ1-2; 7 bases map to TRBD1. TRBV23-1 is recorded as an ORF, its role being uncertain. After removal of 5 bases from V and 8 bases from J, the junction contained 17 bases not matched to a gene. This CDR3 has 16 amino acids. CDR3 nucleotides: TGCGCCAGCAGTTACGGACAGGCAGGGGGATTAGAAGGCTACACCTTC. Translating it yields CASSYGQAGGLEGYTF.

The rearrangement joins TRBV5-1 to TRBJ1-2; 7 nucleotides agree with TRBD1. J gave up 2 bases and V 3 bases, and 1 base lay outside the gene matches. The CDR3 loop spans 13 amino acids. Germline V CDR1 and CDR2: SGHRS, YFSETQ. CDR3 DNA sequence: TGCGCCAGCAGCTGGGGACAGAACTATGGCTACACCTTC. It is translated as CASSWGQNYGYTF.

This sequence joins TRBV6-1 and TRBJ2-5; 9 nucleotides align to TRBD1. J gave up 7 bases and V 3 bases, and 6 bases lay outside the gene matches. CDR1 MNHNS and CDR2 SASEGT come from the germline V gene. This CDR3 region has 14 residues. The CDR3 loop reads CASSEGQGKVTQYF. CDR3 DNA sequence: TGTGCCAGCAGTGAGGGACAGGGTAAAGTGACCCAGTACTTC.

The table lists this clone with a count of one. The CDR3 reads CASSIRLAGAYEQYF. The CDR3, as DNA: TGTGCCAGTAGTATACGACTAGCGGGGGCCTACGAGCAGTACTTC. J is TRBJ2-7 and V is TRBV19, with 12 bases aligning to TRBD2. CDR3 length equals 15 residues. The trim removed 2 bases at V and 2 bases at J, leaving 1 base unmatched. Germline assignment: CDR1 LNHDA and CDR2 SQIVND (reference sequence).

The rearrangement uses TRBV6-5 and TRBJ1-3; 9 bases agree with TRBD1. J gave up 3 bases and V 5 bases, and 5 bases lay outside the gene matches. CDR3 length: 15 residues. The germline CDR1 and CDR2 sequences are MNHEY and SVGAGI. This CDR3 reads CASSRTGAGGNTIYF. CDR3 coding DNA: TGTGCCAGCAGTCGGACAGGGGCAGGTGGAAACACCATATATTTT.